This passage covers 19 T cell receptor beta chains from one sample sequenced in a study of OX40 agonist ivuxolimab in advanced cancers. TCRdb keeps only in-frame clones here, not all; method: immunoSEQ multiplex PCR. The sample holds 40,000 or so clones, 75% to 90% seen once. This specimen was CD4+ or CD8+ T cells sorted from blood, taken in a trial of the OX40 agonist ivuxolimab. Source of these receptors: an adult with an advanced solid tumor such as melanoma, head and neck, liver or kidney cancer.

V usage is TRBV7-9 and J usage is TRBJ1-2; D gene ambiguous. The CDR3 length is 14 residues. Germline-derived CDR1 and CDR2 are SEHNR and FQNEAQ (reference sequence). The V end lost 7 bases, the J end lost 5 bases, and 17 bases lay between the germline ends. CDR3 in amino acids: CASTPEEVTYGYTF. The DNA for the CDR3 is TGTGCCAGCACCCCAGAAGAGGTAACATATGGCTACACCTTC.

The chain has TRBV18 and TRBJ1-3, with D unresolved. The CDR3 is made up of 17 amino acids. Germline CDR1 is KGHSH and CDR2 is LQKENI. With 6 bases removed from V and 2 bases from J, the gap between germline ends came to 20 bases. CDR3 sequence (DNA): TGTGCCAGCTCCATTACACGGCTGTCGGTGGCTGGAAACACCATATATTTT. Protein product: CASSITRLSVAGNTIYF. Complete variable domain (other parts from reference TRBV18 and TRBJ1-3): NAGVMQNPRHLVRRRGQEARLRCSPMKGHSHVYWYRQLPEEGLKFMVYLQKENIIDESGMPKERFSAEFPKEGPSILRIQQVVRGDSAAYFCASSITRLSVAGNTIYFGEGSWLTVV.

The rearrangement links TRBV29-1 to TRBJ1-2; a possible D gene is TRBD1 (5 bases). There are 11 residues in the CDR3. The germline CDR1 and CDR2 sequences are SQVTM and ANQGSEA. Between the trimmed V and J ends, which lost 7 bases and 3 bases, there was a span of 9 bases. The CDR3 protein is CSATTDYGYTF. The DNA of the CDR3 is TGCAGCGCCACGACAGACTATGGCTACACCTTC.

The chain recombines TRBV11-2 with TRBJ2-3, with D unresolved. V lost 4 bases and J lost 4, with 6 bases in between. From germline, CDR1 is SGHAT and CDR2 FQNNGV. This CDR3 is 12 amino acids long. The CDR3 region is CASSWVADTQYF. CDR3 bases: TGTGCCAGCAGCTGGGTCGCAGATACGCAGTATTTT.

This chain connects TRBV9 to TRBJ2-5; D assignment may be TRBD1 or TRBD2 (6 bases each). The V and J ends lost 0 bases and 2 bases respectively, with 14 bases between them. The CDR3 totals 16 residues. Germline assignment: CDR1 SGDLS and CDR2 YYNGEE. This CDR3 is CASSVGVGGPQETQYF. CDR3 bases: TGTGCCAGCAGCGTAGGCGTGGGGGGCCCTCAAGAGACCCAGTACTTC.

In DNA form, the CDR3 reads TGTGCCAGCAGTGCGGACAGGAGCTCCTACGAGCAGTACTTC. Residues: CASSADRSSYEQYF. This rearrangement joins TRBV6-1 to TRBJ2-7; TRBD1 matches 7 bases. The CDR3 extends over 14 amino acids. CDR1 MNHNS and CDR2 SASEGT come from the germline V gene. The J segment lost 0 bases and the V segment lost 4 bases, leaving 3 bases of the junction unmatched.

The J gene is TRBJ1-2, the V gene TRBV29-1; TRBD1 might be the D (5 bases). From germline, CDR1 is SQVTM and CDR2 ANQGSEA. With 3 bases removed from V and 7 bases from J, the gap between germline ends came to 9 bases. The CDR3 length is 11 residues. The CDR3 protein is CSVDGQSGYTF. As DNA, the CDR3 is TGCAGCGTTGATGGACAAAGTGGCTACACCTTC. Filled out from reference TRBV29-1 and TRBJ1-2, the complete variable domain reads SAVISQKPSRDICQRGTSLTIQCQVDSQVTMMFWYRQQPGQSLTLIATANQGSEATYESGFVIDKFPISRPNLTFSTLTVSNMSPEDSSIYLCSVDGQSGYTFGSGTRLTVV.

The chain carries TRBV7-2 and TRBJ2-7; 7 bases agree with TRBD2. In germline, CDR1 is SGHTA, CDR2 FQGNSA. The CDR3 totals 14 residues. V lost 7 bases and J lost 0; bases outside the gene matches: 6. CDR3 DNA: TGTGCCAGCACCGGGGGAGGGACCTCCTACGAGCAGTACTTC. Encoded protein: CASTGGGTSYEQYF.

The chain employs TRBV29-1 and TRBJ1-1; 9 positions agree with TRBD1. The V and J ends lost 4 bases and 4 bases, in that order; junction bases with no gene match: 10. From germline, CDR1 is SQVTM and CDR2 ANQGSEA. The length of the CDR3 is 15 residues. The CDR3 spells CSVGQGVVGGTEAFF. The CDR3, as DNA: TGCAGCGTTGGACAGGGGGTTGTTGGTGGCACTGAAGCTTTCTTT.

The rearrangement uses TRBV27 and TRBJ2-2, with D tentatively TRBD1 (6 bases). The germline V and J ends were trimmed by 4 bases and 0 bases, with 18 bases remaining between them. CDR1 is MNHEY, CDR2 SMNVEV, per germline (reference sequence). There are 18 residues in the CDR3. This CDR3 reads CASSSVTGIFANTGELFF. In nucleotides, the CDR3 is TGTGCCAGCAGTTCCGTCACAGGGATTTTCGCGAACACCGGGGAGCTGTTTTTT.

The rearrangement joins TRBV28 to TRBJ1-3; 8 positions agree with TRBD1. There are 15 residues in the CDR3. Germline V lookup: CDR1 MDHEN, CDR2 SYDVKM. V gave up 7 bases and J gave up 7 bases; unmatched junction bases: 12. CDR3: CASTSPDRDGNTIYF. The CDR3 DNA follows: TGTGCCAGCACCTCACCGGACAGGGACGGGAACACCATATATTTT.

This clone was counted only a few times. This rearrangement joins TRBV4-2 to TRBJ1-5; D remains unclear. Per the germline V gene, CDR1 is LGHNA and CDR2 is YNFKEQ. V was shortened by 0 bases and J by 1 base, with 7 bases between the two germline ends. There are 15 residues in the CDR3. CDR3 loop: CASSQEGTSNQPQHF. The CDR3 nucleotides are TGTGCCAGCAGCCAAGAGGGTACCAGCAATCAGCCCCAGCATTTT.

The rearrangement joins TRBV25-1 to TRBJ2-7, with D unresolved. The germline V gene has CDR1 MGHDK and CDR2 SYGVNS. The germline V and J ends were trimmed by 7 bases and 6 bases, with 19 bases remaining between them. The CDR3 totals 14 residues. CDR3 sequence: CASTSWTDRGEQYF. For the CDR3, the DNA is TGTGCCAGCACCTCCTGGACGGATCGCGGCGAGCAGTACTTC.

This clone has only one observation. The genes are TRBV7-2 and TRBJ2-1, with D maybe TRBD2 (5 bases). V was cut by 5 bases and J by 8 bases, with 13 bases left in between. Germline lookup yields CDR1 SGHTA and CDR2 FQGNSA. The CDR3 has 13 residues. CDR3 amino acids: CASSDGGEDEQFF. The CDR3 bases are TGTGCCAGCAGCGACGGAGGTGAGGATGAGCAGTTCTTC.

In this sample, this clone turned up once. The chain combines TRBV9 with TRBJ2-3, with TRBD2 matching over 9 bases. The junction had 2 bases not matched to a gene; V was cut back by 0 bases and J by 0 bases. In germline, CDR1 is SGDLS, CDR2 YYNGEE. CDR3 length: 16 residues. CDR3 in amino acids: CASSVGLAASTDTQYF. CDR3 in DNA: TGTGCCAGCAGCGTAGGACTAGCGGCGAGCACAGATACGCAGTATTTT.

This chain connects TRBV5-1 to TRBJ2-1, with D possibly being TRBD1 (5 bases). The CDR3 runs 16 residues. Germline assignment: CDR1 SGHRS and CDR2 YFSETQ. Trimming left V 4 bases short and J 0 bases short, with 14 bases between. CDR3 nucleotide sequence: TGCGCCAGCAGCCCCAGGGTCCAGAGCTCCTACAATGAGCAGTTCTTC. As protein: CASSPRVQSSYNEQFF.

V is TRBV6-5 and J is TRBJ2-2; TRBD1 agrees at 7 bases. The CDR3 covers 15 residues. CDR1 is MNHEY and CDR2 is SVGAGI in the germline V gene. With 6 bases clipped from V and 6 bases from J, the junction kept 10 bases outside the gene matches. The CDR3 nucleotides read TGTGCCAGCAGAGGGGGACAGAGATTATCCGGGGAGCTGTTTTTT. It is translated as CASRGGQRLSGELFF.

The rearrangement links TRBV14 to TRBJ2-1; D tentatively fits TRBD1 or TRBD2 (5 bases each). This CDR3 spans 15 amino acids. Germline CDR1 is SGHDN and CDR2 is FVKESK. V lost 4 bases to trimming and J lost 8 bases, with 18 bases between them. In nucleotides, the CDR3 is TGTGCCAGCAGCCCCATGCGGTGGGGGTTGGATGAGCAGTTCTTC. Protein product: CASSPMRWGLDEQFF.

This clone was detected a few times. The V call is TRBV9, the J call TRBJ1-1; no reliable D call. Germline-derived CDR1 and CDR2 are SGDLS and YYNGEE. V lost 2 bases to trimming and J lost 3 bases, with 8 bases between them. The CDR3 length is 13 residues. The CDR3 protein is CASSVRLDTEAFF. The CDR3 DNA sequence: TGTGCCAGCAGCGTGAGGTTAGACACTGAAGCTTTCTTT. Combining the CDR3 with reference TRBV9 and TRBJ1-1 gives the whole variable domain DSGVTQTPKHLITATGQRVTLRCSPRSGDLSVYWYQQSLDQGLQFLIQYYNGEERAKGNILERFSAQQFPDLHSELNLSSLELGDSALYFCASSVRLDTEAFFGQGTRLTVV.